This note documents a single T cell receptor (beta chain) sequence. The source of the sample is a study of blood T cell dynamics during melanoma immunotherapy. The sample's time point: week 3, after first cycle of checkpoint inhibitor. Every bulk PBMC sample received the same 350 ng of DNA. Some clones are missing from TCRdb's copy, which holds only in-frame ones; the method was immunoSEQ multiplex PCR. The data contain about 10,000 clones, roughly 80% of them seen just once; the ten biggest clones take up under 25%. This CDR3 is 17 amino acids long. V trimming: 5 bases; J trimming: 5 bases; junction bases outside the gene matches: 13. Germline CDR1 reads SGHAT; CDR2 reads FQNNGV.

The clonotype originates from a human donor with melanoma. Specimen: blood, collected from a patient treated with checkpoint blockade. The V and J genes are TRBV11-2 and TRBJ1-4; 8 nucleotides line up with TRBD1. The CDR3 DNA is TGTGCCAGCAGCCCGACAACTGGACAGGGATTAAATGAAAAACTGTTTTTT. This sequence encodes CASSPTTGQGLNEKLFF.